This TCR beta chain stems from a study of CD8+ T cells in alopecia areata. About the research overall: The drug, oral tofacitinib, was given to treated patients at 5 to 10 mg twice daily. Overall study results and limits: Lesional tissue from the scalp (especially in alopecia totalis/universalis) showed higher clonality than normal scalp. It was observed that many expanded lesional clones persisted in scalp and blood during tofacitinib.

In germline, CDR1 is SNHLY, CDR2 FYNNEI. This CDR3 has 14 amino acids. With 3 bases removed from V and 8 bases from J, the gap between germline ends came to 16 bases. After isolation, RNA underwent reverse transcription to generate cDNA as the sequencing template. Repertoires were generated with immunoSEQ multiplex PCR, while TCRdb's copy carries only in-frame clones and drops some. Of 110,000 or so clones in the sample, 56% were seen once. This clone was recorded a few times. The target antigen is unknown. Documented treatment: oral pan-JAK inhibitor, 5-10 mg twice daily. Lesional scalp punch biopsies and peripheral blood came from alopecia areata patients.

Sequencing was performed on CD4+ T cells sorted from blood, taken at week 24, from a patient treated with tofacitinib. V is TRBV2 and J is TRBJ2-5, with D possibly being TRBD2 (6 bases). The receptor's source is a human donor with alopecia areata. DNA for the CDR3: TGTGCCAGCAGTGAGGGACTCCCCGGGGCCACCCAGTACTTC. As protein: CASSEGLPGATQYF.